This TCR beta chain stems from a study of shared clonotypes between healthy human individuals. Regarding the study as a whole: As a rule, naive subsets had a larger estimated richness than memory subsets.

Naive-designated CD8 cells lacked CD45RO, were positively enriched for CCR7, and omitted terminally differentiated effector memory CD45RA+ cells. Points on this clone: Its antigen is not identified.

Method: immunoSEQ multiplex PCR; TCRdb's copy keeps in-frame clones and lacks some. The data hold about 2.2 million clones, with under 95% observed a single time. The origin of this receptor is a man aged 18 to 35 in good health. Some clones in this sample may be carry-over from other donors' samples. The specimen was naive CD8+ T cells from PBMCs.

CDR3 residues: CASSFFSGRGQETQYF. The CDR3 nucleotides are TGTGCCAGCAGCTTTTTTAGCGGTCGGGGCCAAGAGACCCAGTACTTC. The J gene is TRBJ2-5, the V gene TRBV7-6, with TRBD2 as a possible D gene (6 bases). The CDR3 sequence is 16 residues long. CDR1 and CDR2 (germline): SGHVS, FNYEAQ. The ends were cut back, 3 bases at V and 1 base at J, with 15 bases in the middle.